The clone carrying this T cell receptor beta chain was detected many times. The antigen remains unidentified. Deletions cut 3 bases from V and 7 bases from J, with 10 bases between. This CDR3 has 13 residues. This sample was included in a study of blood T cells in healthy people across ages. Whole-study findings and limits: There was no known CMV status for donors, so expanded clonotype changes were possibly confounded. Naive T cell percentage strongly correlated with TCR beta diversity.

Drawn from each donor were approximately 10 milliliters of peripheral blood. Sample-barcoded 5' priming and a J-beta primer mix drove a second PCR of roughly 6 to 12 cycles. Samples each returned at least 3 million CDR3-containing paired-end reads. One entry per CDR3 protein results from TCRdb running MiXCR on the 5' RACE reads. The sample has 650,000 to 800,000 distinct CDR3 sequences, roughly 44% seen once. V usage is TRBV12-3 or TRBV12-4 and J usage is TRBJ2-4; a possible D gene is TRBD1 (6 bases). The sequence was obtained from a man in his fifties or sixties in good health. Sequences were obtained from blood. In DNA form, the CDR3 reads TGTGCCAGCAGTTTGGACAGTCGGAACATTCAGTACTTC. This encodes CASSLDSRNIQYF.